A single sample gave rise to the 8 T cell receptor beta chains below, sequenced in a study of CD8+ T cells in alopecia areata. Sequencing templates came from extracted RNA that was reverse transcribed into cDNA. Method: immunoSEQ multiplex PCR; TCRdb's copy keeps in-frame clones and lacks some. The profile shows approximately 200,000 clones, approximately 60% of them singletons. Noted treatment: oral pan-JAK inhibitor, 5-10 mg twice daily. This specimen consisted of CD4+ T cells sorted from blood, obtained at week 4, from a patient treated with tofacitinib. These receptor sequences come from a human donor with alopecia areata.

The chain joins TRBV29-1 to TRBJ1-1, with D possibly matching TRBD1 (5 bases). V was pared by 5 bases and J by 5 bases, with 15 bases between. This CDR3 comprises 13 residues. CDR1 SQVTM and CDR2 ANQGSEA come from the germline V gene. As DNA, the CDR3 is TGCAGCGTTACATCAGGGAGGGTAACTGAAGCTTTCTTT. It yields the protein CSVTSGRVTEAFF.

V gene TRBV10-3 combines with J gene TRBJ2-2; D unresolved. This CDR3 is 15 amino acids long. Germline assignment: CDR1 ENHRY and CDR2 SYGVKD. The V end lost 0 bases, the J end lost 4 bases, and 9 bases lay between the germline ends. CDR3 nucleotide sequence: TGTGCCATCAGTGAGTCGTACACCGTCACCGGGGAGCTGTTTTTT. Translating it yields CAISESYTVTGELFF.

A few counts support this clone. CDR3 sequence: CASSLASVAYNEQFF. In DNA, the CDR3 is TGTGCCAGCAGCTTAGCTTCGGTAGCCTACAATGAGCAGTTCTTC. The chain employs TRBV7-2 and TRBJ2-1, with D unresolved. Between the trimmed V and J ends, which lost 0 bases and 2 bases, there was a span of 8 bases. The CDR3 is 15 residues long. Germline V CDR1 and CDR2: SGHTA, FQGNSA.

The chain recombines TRBV7-9 with TRBJ1-2, with TRBD1 identical over 11 bases. V gave up 8 bases and J gave up 4 bases; unmatched junction bases: 6. The length of the CDR3 is 14 residues. Germline CDR1 and CDR2: SEHNR and FQNEAQ (reference sequence). CDR3 sequence reads: CASQWTGGGYGYTF. The CDR3 region has the DNA TGTGCCAGCCAATGGACAGGGGGCGGCTATGGCTACACCTTC.

V usage is TRBV4-3 and J usage is TRBJ1-2, with 7 bases that match TRBD1. CDR3 length equals 14 residues. The ends lost 0 bases at V and 7 bases at J; junction bases unmatched: 5. Germline V gives CDR1 LGHNA, CDR2 YSLEER. CDR3 sequence reads: CASSQDLTGSGYTF. The CDR3 nucleotides are TGCGCCAGCAGCCAAGATCTGACAGGGTCTGGCTACACCTTC.

This chain's CDR3 is CSVEGQGGTEAFF. CDR3 sequence (DNA): TGCAGCGTTGAAGGCCAGGGGGGCACTGAAGCTTTCTTT. The V and J genes are TRBV29-1 and TRBJ1-1; 7 bases are shared with TRBD1. CDR1 is SQVTM and CDR2 is ANQGSEA in the germline V gene. J gave up 4 bases and V 1 base, and 3 bases lay outside the gene matches. The length of the CDR3 is 13 residues.

This chain uses TRBV25-1 with TRBJ1-5; possibly TRBD1 for D (5 bases). This CDR3 comprises 15 residues. Trimming took 5 bases from V and 0 from J, leaving 11 bases between them. Germline assignment: CDR1 MGHDK and CDR2 SYGVNS. The CDR3 spells CASSSGRYSNQPQHF. The CDR3 DNA reads TGTGCCAGCAGTTCGGGACGGTATAGCAATCAGCCCCAGCATTTT.

This clone has only a few counts. The sample holds other DNA sequences that translate to the same CDR3. The chain combines TRBV29-1 with TRBJ2-5; TRBD2 matches at 10 bases. Unmatched junction bases numbered 5, after V lost 6 bases and J lost 4 bases. The CDR3 covers 13 residues. Germline CDR1 is SQVTM and CDR2 is ANQGSEA. The DNA for the CDR3 is TGCAGCGTAGCCAGCGGGGGGGGAGAGACCCAGTACTTC. Translating it yields CSVASGGGETQYF.